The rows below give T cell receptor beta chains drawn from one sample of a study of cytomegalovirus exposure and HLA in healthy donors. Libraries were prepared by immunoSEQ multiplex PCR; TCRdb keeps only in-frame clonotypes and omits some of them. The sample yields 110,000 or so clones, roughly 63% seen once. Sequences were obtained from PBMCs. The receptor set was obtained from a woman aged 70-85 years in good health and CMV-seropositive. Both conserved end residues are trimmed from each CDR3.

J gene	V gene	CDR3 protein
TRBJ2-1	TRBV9	AGSVVLSGVDEQF
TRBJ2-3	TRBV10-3	AIRGTETDTQY
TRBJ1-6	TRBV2	ASSDDLGRGSYNSPLH
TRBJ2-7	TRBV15	ATGRGLTYEQY
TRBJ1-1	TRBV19	ASSIGKVRAEAF
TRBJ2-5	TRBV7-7	ASSLGGAGETQY
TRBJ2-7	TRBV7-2	AAGGDVGPYEQY
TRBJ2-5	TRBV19	AIRVGETQY
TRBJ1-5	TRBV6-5	ASRSDRGTNQPQH
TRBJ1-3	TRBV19	ATQTGERNTIY
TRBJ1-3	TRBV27	ASSPQGQGNTIY
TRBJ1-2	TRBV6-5	ASREQGYGGYT
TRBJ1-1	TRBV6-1	ASSALDTMNTEAF
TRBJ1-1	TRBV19	ASSIAGFTNTEAF
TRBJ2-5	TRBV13	ASSQDRQETQY
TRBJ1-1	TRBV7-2	ASSPTRTVDTEAF
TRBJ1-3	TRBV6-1	ASREGLGNTIY
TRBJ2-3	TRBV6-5	ATQRKTGRADTQY
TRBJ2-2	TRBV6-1	ASRGLAGTGELF
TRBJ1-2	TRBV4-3	ASSQERDFYGYT
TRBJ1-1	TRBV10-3	AISGAGGNTEAF
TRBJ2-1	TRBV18	ASSARQAPRYNEQF
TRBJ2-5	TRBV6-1	ASKRGAPETQY
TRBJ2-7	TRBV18	ASSPTPGTSGSYEQY
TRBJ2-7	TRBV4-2	ASSQEGTGGSYEQY
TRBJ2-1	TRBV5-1	ASRTRDLGNEQF
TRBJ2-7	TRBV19	ASSIGPNRNEQY
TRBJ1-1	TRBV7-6	ASSPRQEMNTEAF
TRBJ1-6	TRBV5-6	ASSWGQGSNSPLH
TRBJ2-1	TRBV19	ASSMAPLAGQNNEQF
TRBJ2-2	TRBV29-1	SVVSPGELF
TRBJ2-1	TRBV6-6	ASRLRRKESYNEQF
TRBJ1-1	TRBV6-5	ASSYSSVPGEAF
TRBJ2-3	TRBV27	ASSLATPRDTQY
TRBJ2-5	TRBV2	ASIYRVSPRETQY
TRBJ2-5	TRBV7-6	ASSTPQETQY
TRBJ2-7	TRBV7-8	ASSLVEAGGLYEQY
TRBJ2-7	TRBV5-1	ASSFNHGLYEQY
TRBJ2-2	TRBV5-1	ASSLAGTGVRNTGELF
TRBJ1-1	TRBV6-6	ASRGQTGGTEAF
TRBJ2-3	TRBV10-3	AISEAASTDTQY
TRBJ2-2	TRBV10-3	AIRSRDTNTGELF
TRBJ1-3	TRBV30	AWSVGVLSGNTIY
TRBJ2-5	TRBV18	ASSPQGAGETQY
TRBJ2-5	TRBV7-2	ASSRTRQETQY
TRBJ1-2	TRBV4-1	ASSQVSRGGYT
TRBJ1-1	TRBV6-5	ASSVGNTEAF
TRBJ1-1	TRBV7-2	ASSGQGIRTEAF
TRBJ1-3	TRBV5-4	ASSRTGKGPNTIY
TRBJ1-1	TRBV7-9	ASSLERQLMNTEAF